These 25 T cell receptor beta chains share one sample of origin, sequenced in a study of blood T cell repertoires in COVID-19. Profiling relied on immunoSEQ multiplex PCR, and the TCRdb table lists in-frame clones only, not all of them. The table shows some 70,000 clones, with about four fifths occurring only once. Sequencing input: peripheral blood. These receptors were taken from a man aged 55 to 70 with COVID-19, enrolled during active disease.

The genes are TRBV20-1 and TRBJ2-7; TRBD2 aligns across 9 bases. Germline V gene sequence: CDR1 DFQATT, CDR2 SNEGSKA (reference sequence). Trimming cost V 3 bases and J 5 bases; bases outside gene matches: 8. This CDR3 comprises 14 residues. For the CDR3, the DNA is TGCAGTGCTAGTCTTCGGCTAGCGGGAAACGAGCAGTACTTC. Encoded protein: CSASLRLAGNEQYF.

This clone was seen only a few times. The chain is built from TRBV27 and TRBJ1-5, with D possibly TRBD1 on 5 matching bases. The germline V and J ends were trimmed by 4 bases and 0 bases, with 13 bases remaining between them. This CDR3 has 16 amino acids. The V gene's germline CDR1 is MNHEY and CDR2 SMNVEV (reference sequence). The CDR3 bases are TGTGCCAGCAGTTCTCTAACAGGATATAGCAATCAGCCCCAGCATTTT. It translates to CASSSLTGYSNQPQHF.

The gene calls are TRBV2 and TRBJ2-7; 10 bases line up with TRBD1. The CDR3 has 14 amino acids. Germline V gene data show CDR1 as SNHLY and CDR2 as FYNNEI. V shed 8 bases, J shed 5 bases, and the junction held 9 bases outside the gene matches. The CDR3 bases are TGTGCCAGCGGGTGGGGGACAGGGGCCAACGAGCAGTACTTC. Its protein product is CASGWGTGANEQYF.

This chain uses TRBV5-1 with TRBJ1-2, with 7 bases lining up with TRBD1. The CDR3 runs 17 residues. Trimming removed 4 bases from V and 4 bases from J; junction bases left unmatched: 16. The germline CDR1 and CDR2 sequences are SGHRS and YFSETQ. DNA for the CDR3: TGCGCCAGCAGCCCAACTGCGGCCGACAGGGCGGGCTATGGCTACACCTTC. It translates to CASSPTAADRAGYGYTF.

The chain has TRBV9 and TRBJ2-1, with TRBD2 identical over 7 bases. The length of the CDR3 is 16 residues. Germline CDR1 and CDR2: SGDLS and YYNGEE. Germline trimming cut 2 bases from V and 0 bases from J; bases unmatched to any gene: 5. CDR3 sequence reads: CASSVSGPSSYNEQFF. The CDR3 bases are TGTGCCAGCAGCGTTAGCGGGCCAAGCTCCTACAATGAGCAGTTCTTC.

The count of this clone is one. The chain joins TRBV5-4 to TRBJ2-1; a weak D match, TRBD2 (6 bases). V lost 3 bases, J lost 5 bases, and 6 bases lay in between. This CDR3 is 12 amino acids long. The germline V gene has CDR1 SGHNT and CDR2 YYREEE (reference sequence). The CDR3 nucleotides are TGTGCCAGCAGCTGGGGGGACAATGAGCAGTTCTTC. Protein product: CASSWGDNEQFF.

The chain combines TRBV3-1 (or the pseudogene TRBV3-2) with TRBJ2-5; weak D call: TRBD1 (5 bases). The germline V gene has CDR1 LGHDT and CDR2 YNNKEL (reference sequence). This CDR3 has 13 residues. The V and J ends lost 4 bases and 5 bases respectively, with 11 bases between them. The CDR3 DNA is TGTGCCAGCAGCCTAGGACACCTGGAGACCCAGTACTTC. It encodes CASSLGHLETQYF.

Only a few counts were recorded for this clone. The chain combines TRBV11-2 with TRBJ2-7; D might be TRBD1 (6 bases). Per germline, CDR1 SGHAT and CDR2 FQNNGV. The CDR3 contains 13 residues. Trimming pared 3 bases from V and 2 bases from J, leaving 8 bases between. CDR3 residues: CASSLTGTYEQYF. The CDR3 DNA reads TGTGCCAGCAGCTTGACAGGCACCTACGAGCAGTACTTC.

This chain joins TRBV6-6 and TRBJ1-2, with D possibly TRBD1 on 5 matching bases. The CDR3 runs 13 residues. CDR1 is MNHNY and CDR2 is SVGAGI in the germline V gene (reference sequence). Trimming pared 5 bases from V and 1 base from J, leaving 8 bases between. CDR3 sequence reads: CASSNQGNYGYTF. The CDR3, as DNA: TGTGCCAGCAGTAACCAGGGTAACTATGGCTACACCTTC.

The chain recombines TRBV7-9 with TRBJ1-1, with D uncertain. V shed 1 base and J shed 4 bases, with 10 bases lying between them. The germline V gene has CDR1 SEHNR and CDR2 FQNEAQ (reference sequence). This CDR3 contains 14 residues. CDR3 coding DNA: TGTGCCAGCAGCTTAGACCTAGCCAGCACTGAAGCTTTCTTT. It is translated as CASSLDLASTEAFF.

CDR3 protein: CAGINRVHNQPQHF. For the CDR3, the DNA is TGCGCCGGAATTAACAGGGTTCACAATCAGCCCCAGCATTTT. The chain links TRBV5-1 to TRBJ1-5; the D gene is possibly TRBD1 (6 bases). The CDR3 is 14 residues long. Germline CDR1 and CDR2: SGHRS and YFSETQ. Trimming removed 10 bases at V and 3 bases at J, with 17 bases between.

This clone was counted a few times. The chain links TRBV7-9 to TRBJ1-4; a possible D gene is TRBD1 (5 bases). The CDR3 runs 15 residues. V was trimmed by 7 bases and J by 6 bases, leaving 18 bases between them. CDR1 is SEHNR and CDR2 is FQNEAQ in the germline V gene (reference sequence). CDR3 residues: CASINVRDYDEKLFF. Here the CDR3 DNA reads TGTGCCAGCATCAACGTCCGGGACTACGATGAAAAACTGTTTTTT.

This clone was counted a few times. This chain joins TRBV10-3 and TRBJ2-3; 11 bases are a match to TRBD2. This CDR3 has 16 residues. J was trimmed by 0 bases and V by 7 bases; bases with no gene match: 6. From germline, CDR1 is ENHRY and CDR2 SYGVKD. For the CDR3, the DNA is TGTGCCATCACCCCACTAGCGGGGGAAAGCACAGATACGCAGTATTTT. This gives the protein CAITPLAGESTDTQYF.

This chain joins TRBV5-6 and TRBJ2-1; D is possibly TRBD1 (6 bases). The length of the CDR3 is 14 residues. The V end was cut by 4 bases, the J end by 2 bases, with 10 bases between. CDR1 and CDR2 (germline): SGHDT, YYEEEE. The CDR3 coding sequence is TGTGCCAGCAGCCTCCGGGACACCTACAATGAGCAGTTCTTC. Translating it yields CASSLRDTYNEQFF.

This clone was detected a few times. This sequence joins TRBV7-9 and TRBJ2-7; possibly TRBD2 for D (6 bases). Deletions cut 0 bases from V and 3 bases from J, with 12 bases between. Germline V gene sequence: CDR1 SEHNR, CDR2 FQNEAQ (reference sequence). CDR3 length: 15 amino acids. The CDR3 is CASSLAEGNLYEQYF. The CDR3 DNA reads TGTGCCAGCAGCTTAGCGGAGGGGAATCTCTACGAGCAGTACTTC.

The CDR3 reads CASGFSQGSGGYTF. In DNA, the CDR3 is TGTGCTAGTGGATTTTCCCAGGGGTCAGGAGGCTACACCTTC. The chain has TRBV12-5 and TRBJ1-2; weak D call: TRBD1 (6 bases). CDR3 length: 14 amino acids. V lost 6 bases to trimming and J lost 8 bases, with 19 bases between them. The germline V gene encodes CDR1 LGHNT and CDR2 FRNRAP. The whole variable domain, remainder taken from reference TRBV12-5 and TRBJ1-2, is DARVTQTPRHKVTEMGQEVTMRCQPILGHNTVFWYRQTMMQGLELLAYFRNRAPLDDSGMPKDRFSAEMPDATLATLKIQPSEPRDSAVYFCASGFSQGSGGYTFGSGTRLTVV.

The chain recombines TRBV2 with TRBJ1-2; D unclear. Germline V lookup: CDR1 SNHLY, CDR2 FYNNEI. Trimming shortened V by 4 bases and J by 8 bases, and 11 bases separated the two germline ends. The CDR3 covers 12 residues. The CDR3 bases are TGTGCCAGCAGTGGGACTCGGTACGGCTACACCTTC. It specifies CASSGTRYGYTF.

The rearrangement joins TRBV10-2 to TRBJ2-6, with D maybe TRBD2 (6 bases). Trimming removed 6 bases from V and 4 bases from J, with 16 bases in between. CDR3 length: 16 amino acids. The germline V gene has CDR1 WSHSY and CDR2 SAAADI. CDR3 amino acids: CASRDGSRAGANVLTF. DNA for the CDR3: TGCGCCAGCAGGGACGGGAGCCGGGCGGGGGCCAACGTCCTGACTTTC.

This clone has just a few counts. This rearrangement joins TRBV7-3 to TRBJ2-2, with unresolved D. Germline CDR1 reads SGHTA; CDR2 reads FQGTGA. Deletions cut 4 bases from V and 3 bases from J, with 3 bases between. There are 12 residues in the CDR3. DNA for the CDR3: TGTGCCAGCAGCTCATACACCGGGGAGCTGTTTTTT. Translation: CASSSYTGELFF.

This clone was seen once. The gene calls are TRBV25-1 and TRBJ1-1; D is unresolved. CDR3 length: 13 residues. In germline, CDR1 is MGHDK, CDR2 SYGVNS. V was clipped by 3 bases and J by 0 bases, with 5 bases between them. CDR3 sequence: CASSDRLNTEAFF. The CDR3 DNA reads as TGTGCCAGCAGTGATCGGTTGAACACTGAAGCTTTCTTT.

This chain joins TRBV23-1 and TRBJ2-2; TRBD2 matches at 7 bases. TRBV23-1 is noted as an ORF with a role that remains uncertain. V shed 8 bases and J 0 bases; nucleotides not matched to a gene: 18. This CDR3 has 19 residues. The CDR3 bases are TGCGCCAGCCGACCCGGGGAGGGCGCTAGCCCATCGAACACCGGGGAGCTGTTTTTT. It codes for CASRPGEGASPSNTGELFF.

This chain connects TRBV18 to TRBJ1-1; D gene unclear. Trimming took 3 bases from V and 8 from J, leaving 19 bases between them. CDR3 length equals 15 residues. CDR1 is KGHSH and CDR2 is LQKENI in the germline V gene. This CDR3 is CASSPLGVGGTEAFF. The DNA of the CDR3 is TGTGCCAGCTCACCTCTCGGGGTGGGAGGAACCGAAGCTTTCTTT.

This sequence joins TRBV2 and TRBJ2-1; 7 positions match TRBD2. Germline CDR1 reads SNHLY; CDR2 reads FYNNEI. This CDR3 contains 13 residues. Losses at the gene ends were 8 bases for V and 7 bases for J; bases not matched to a gene: 8. The CDR3 loop reads CASHYSGRNEQFF. In nucleotides, the CDR3 is TGTGCCAGCCATTATAGCGGGCGAAATGAGCAGTTCTTC.

The sample holds a few counts of this clone. The V gene is TRBV20-1, the J gene TRBJ2-7, with TRBD2 as a possible D gene (6 bases). The V gene's germline CDR1 is DFQATT and CDR2 SNEGSKA (reference sequence). Trimming took 3 bases from V and 6 from J, leaving 18 bases between them. The CDR3 has 14 amino acids. The CDR3 DNA sequence: TGCAGTGCTAGTCAACCGGACCGGGGAGGCGAGCAGTACTTC. Its translation is CSASQPDRGGEQYF.

This clone was seen a handful of times. The chain carries TRBV5-1 and TRBJ1-1; D is undetermined. V was clipped by 4 bases and J by 2 bases, with 12 bases between them. This CDR3 is 14 amino acids long. The germline V gene encodes CDR1 SGHRS and CDR2 YFSETQ. The CDR3 reads CASSPEEGNTEAFF. The CDR3 DNA reads as TGCGCCAGCAGCCCCGAGGAAGGAAACACTGAAGCTTTCTTT.